Listed below are T cell receptor beta chains from one sample, sequenced in a study of technical replicates of blood from a few donors. TCRdb's copy holds only in-frame clones and misses some; the assay was immunoSEQ multiplex PCR. The sample has 45,000 to 65,000 clones, 85% to 95% seen once. The sequenced sample was T cells isolated from PBMCs. The receptor set was obtained from a human donor in good health. Each CDR3 is given with its conserved first and last residue.

j_gene | v_gene | CDR3aa
TRBJ2-1 | TRBV5-1 | CASSVGQTYNEQFF
TRBJ1-3 | TRBV7-9 | CASSLRDRGLDTIYF
TRBJ2-3 | TRBV11-2 | CASSFPRGLAGEEDTQYF
TRBJ2-3 | TRBV7-6 | CASSVLAGGRDTQYF
TRBJ1-5 | TRBV18 | CASSPTGGPQHF
TRBJ1-6 | TRBV7-9 | CASSSGRTSFNSPLHF
TRBJ2-2 | TRBV6-5 | CASIAGKANTGELFF
TRBJ1-2 | TRBV11-1 | CASSLRQGMYGYTF
TRBJ2-7 | TRBV15 | CATSKTGYEQYF
TRBJ2-1 | TRBV7-8 | CASTPNSYNEQFF
TRBJ2-3 | TRBV28 | CASSLRRVTSTDTQYF
TRBJ2-4 | TRBV7-9 | CTPSPGTGVGIQYF
TRBJ2-3 | TRBV9 | CASSVGLAPDTQYF
TRBJ2-1 | TRBV7-9 | CASSFGGSKGNEQFF
TRBJ1-1 | TRBV7-6 | CASTLTHPSYTEAFF
TRBJ1-1 | TRBV28 | CASGQDIPSEAFF
TRBJ2-3 | TRBV28 | CASSLWTVSTDTQYF
TRBJ1-2 | TRBV10-2 | CASSDRGNYGYTF
TRBJ2-3 | TRBV5-1 | CASSLANGVEYF
TRBJ2-1 | TRBV28 | CASIDSSYNEQFF
TRBJ1-2 | TRBV7-2 | CASSLAQQGFGYGYTF
TRBJ1-2 | TRBV6-5 | CASSRGIGLHGYTF
TRBJ2-5 | TRBV9 | CASSALQGAGETQYF
TRBJ2-7 | TRBV9 | CASSVDHSSYEQYF
TRBJ2-1 | TRBV10-1 | CASSTSGRRLGEQFF
TRBJ2-5 | TRBV5-1 | CASRDAPREETQYF
TRBJ2-5 | TRBV10-2 | CASSESGRETQYF
TRBJ1-3 | TRBV7-9 | CASSFTTGSGNTIYF
TRBJ2-3 | TRBV6-5 | CASTSADTQYF
TRBJ2-2 | TRBV9 | CASSVEGAGVTGELFF
TRBJ1-1 | TRBV5-1 | CASSSPGQGYTEAFF
TRBJ2-3 | TRBV10-3 | CAISLRQGTDTQYF
TRBJ2-7 | TRBV28 | CASSLDSGSYEQYF
TRBJ2-1 | TRBV19 | CASSRPRGLALYNEQFF
TRBJ2-2 | TRBV13 | CASSQNTGELFF
TRBJ2-2 | TRBV7-9 | CASSLAGDTGELFF
TRBJ2-1 | TRBV7-6 | CASSRLLRTRINEQFF
TRBJ2-4 | TRBV10-3 | CAISESTRGEIQYF
TRBJ2-3 | TRBV11-2 | CANLREDTQYF
TRBJ2-7 | TRBV11-2 | CASSLGRGMIYEQYF
TRBJ1-1 | TRBV15 | CATSRDRDIMNTEAFF
TRBJ1-5 | TRBV7-8 | CASSPGQGGNQPQHF
TRBJ1-4 | TRBV9 | CASSERGNEKLFF
TRBJ1-3 | TRBV7-8 | CASSFRQAVGLSGNTIYF
TRBJ1-2 | TRBV7-9 | CATLRQGGYGYTF
TRBJ2-5 | TRBV5-1 | CASSLYLAGGETQYF
TRBJ1-1 | TRBV5-1 | CASSGKDMPTEAFF
TRBJ1-1 | TRBV29-1 | CSVRTGANTEAFF
TRBJ2-1 | TRBV9 | CASSVGGEYEQFF
TRBJ2-7 | TRBV5-4 | CASSLNSGRAYEQYF
TRBJ2-7 | TRBV5-1 | CASSPRDREIYPFNYEQYF
TRBJ2-2 | TRBV15 | CATRTNRDTGELFF
TRBJ2-5 | TRBV9 | CASSFGTSGRSGTQYF
TRBJ2-1 | TRBV18 | CASSPAGTSGSNEQFF